Listed below are T cell receptor beta chains from one sample, sequenced in a study of a mutant IDH1 vaccine in newly diagnosed glioma. The antigens these receptors bind are not known. Profiled with immunoSEQ multiplex PCR; TCRdb holds only in-frame clones, not every one. The sample carries tens of thousands of clones, around four fifths recorded once. Sample: PBMCs, taken from a glioma patient whose treatment included an IDH1 peptide vaccine. Source of these receptors: a man in his forties or fifties with glioma. The CDR3 runs from the conserved cysteine through the conserved F or W. D genes are given only for firm matches. Clone size is not always given. Where it is, it says once, few, many or a class for expanded clones.

j_gene | d_gene | v_gene | abundance | CDR3nt | CDR3aa
TRBJ2-4 | - | TRBV4-1 | - | TGCGCCAGCAGCCAAGGCCTCGGGGTGGTCATTCAGTACTTC | CASSQGLGVVIQYF
TRBJ1-3 | - | TRBV6-1 | few | TGTGCCAGCAGTTCACGGAGGAGCTCTGGAAACACCATATATTTT | CASSSRRSSGNTIYF
TRBJ1-1 | - | TRBV28 | - | TGTGCCAGCAGTTCCGTATTGATTCAGTTAAACACTGAAGCTTTCTTT | CASSSVLIQLNTEAFF
TRBJ1-6 | - | TRBV6-1 | - | TGTGCCAGCGGATGGGGGGGGTTAGATTCACCCCTCCACTTT | CASGWGGLDSPLHF
TRBJ2-1 | - | TRBV7-2 | - | TGTGCCAGCAGCTTAGATTACCAGAATGAGCAGTTCTTC | CASSLDYQNEQFF
TRBJ1-1 | - | TRBV7-2 | - | TGTGCCAGCAGCCCCCGGCGGTCGAACACTGAAGCTTTCTTT | CASSPRRSNTEAFF
TRBJ2-7 | - | TRBV6-1 | - | TGTGCCAGCAGCATCGACCTTGTGAAGCAGTACTTC | CASSIDLVKQYF
TRBJ2-3 | TRBD2 | TRBV4-1 | - | TGCGCCAGCAGCCAATTAGCGGGGGTTACCGATACGCAGTATTTT | CASSQLAGVTDTQYF
TRBJ1-5 | - | TRBV18 | - | TGTGCCAGCTCACCGGATAGGGGCACAGGTAGGAATCAGCCCCAGCATTTT | CASSPDRGTGRNQPQHF
TRBJ2-3 | - | TRBV7-2 | - | TGTGCCAGCAGCCTCGATAGCGGTCATAGCACAGATACGCAGTATTTT | CASSLDSGHSTDTQYF
TRBJ2-7 | - | TRBV5-5 | - | TGTGCCAGCAGCCCGGCCGCAGGGGTCTCCTACGAGCAGTACTTC | CASSPAAGVSYEQYF
TRBJ1-1 | - | TRBV5-1 | few | TGCGCCAGCAGCTGGGGACAGAACACTGAAGCTTTCTTT | CASSWGQNTEAFF
TRBJ2-2 | - | TRBV6-4 | - | TGTGCCAGCAGCCCCGACTACCTGGGCACCGGGGAGCTGTTTTTT | CASSPDYLGTGELFF
TRBJ1-5 | - | TRBV6-9 | - | TGTGCCAGCGAGGTCGGGACCGTCAAGCCCCAGCATTTT | CASEVGTVKPQHF
TRBJ1-2 | TRBD1 | TRBV2 | - | TGTGCCAGCAGAGGACAGGGAGGGGGAGGCTACACCTTC | CASRGQGGGGYTF
TRBJ1-1 | - | TRBV14 | - | TGTGCCAGCAGCCAAGATGAGTTTGGGGCTTTCTTT | CASSQDEFGAFF
TRBJ2-7 | - | TRBV4-2 | - | TGTGCCAGCAGCCAGGCCGTGGGGACCCACGAGCAGTACTTC | CASSQAVGTHEQYF
TRBJ1-1 | - | TRBV10-1 | few | TGCGCCAGCAGTGGGGGAGGGTTTCGGACTGAAGCTTTCTTT | CASSGGGFRTEAFF
TRBJ2-2 | - | TRBV18 | once | TGTGCCAGCTCACCACCGAAAGGGGCCTCCACCGGGGAGCTGTTTTTT | CASSPPKGASTGELFF
TRBJ2-5 | - | TRBV2 | - | TGTGCCAGCAGTGGTGTTTACCAGTACTTC | CASSGVYQYF
TRBJ1-4 | TRBD1 | TRBV6-7 | - | TGTGCCAGCAGTTACCCAGGACAGGCAATAAGGGGTGAAAAACTGTTTTTT | CASSYPGQAIRGEKLFF
TRBJ1-4 | - | TRBV10-3 | few | TGTGCCATCAAGGGAACTAATGAAAAACTGTTTTTT | CAIKGTNEKLFF
TRBJ2-2 | - | TRBV20-1 | - | TGCAGTGCCAGGTTCACCGGGGAGCTGTTTTTT | CSARFTGELFF
TRBJ2-7 | TRBD1 | TRBV15 | - | TGTGCCACCAGCAGTACAGGGGGCGGTATGGCCGAGCAGTACTTC | CATSSTGGGMAEQYF
TRBJ2-2 | - | TRBV18 | - | TGTGCCAGCTCACCAGGGTGGAACACCGGGGAGCTGTTTTTT | CASSPGWNTGELFF
TRBJ2-5 | - | TRBV6-1 | - | TGTGCCAGCAGTGACCAGGGAGGCGAGACCCAGTACTTC | CASSDQGGETQYF
TRBJ1-1 | TRBD1 | TRBV7-2 | - | TGTGCCAGCGCTGCGACAGGGCCGATCACTGAAGCTTTCTTT | CASAATGPITEAFF
TRBJ2-7 | - | TRBV2 | - | TGTGCCAGCCTAAAAAGCGGCTACGAGCAGTACTTC | CASLKSGYEQYF
TRBJ2-7 | TRBD1 | TRBV11-2 | few | TGTGCCAGCAGCTTGACAGCAGGGGGCTACGAGCAGTACTTC | CASSLTAGGYEQYF
TRBJ2-5 | - | TRBV5-1 | - | TGCGCCAGCAGCTACGGGGAGACGGAGACCCAGTACTTC | CASSYGETETQYF
TRBJ1-2 | - | TRBV6-5 | - | TGTGCCAGCAGGGAGGGTGGCTATGGCTACACCTTC | CASREGGYGYTF
TRBJ2-3 | - | TRBV7-2 | - | TGTGCCAGCAGTTTCTTGTCGGCGGGGCGCACAGATACGCAGTATTTT | CASSFLSAGRTDTQYF
TRBJ1-1 | - | TRBV2 | - | TGTGCCAGCAGCGATCTGGGGGACACTGAAGCTTTCTTT | CASSDLGDTEAFF
TRBJ2-1 | - | TRBV29-1 | - | TGCAGCGTCCGAGACGGGGGATCTTTCAATGAGCAGTTCTTC | CSVRDGGSFNEQFF
TRBJ2-5 | - | TRBV7-8 | - | TGTGCCAGCAGCTTTTCGGGGGGCAAGACCCAGTACTTC | CASSFSGGKTQYF
TRBJ2-6 | - | TRBV28 | - | TGTGCCAGCAGTTTATATGGGGGCGGTGGGGCCAACGTCCTGACTTTC | CASSLYGGGGANVLTF
TRBJ1-2 | - | TRBV19 | - | TGTGCCAGTAGTCTCGGACAGCAGATTTACTATGGCTACACCTTC | CASSLGQQIYYGYTF
TRBJ2-1 | TRBD2 | TRBV4-1 | - | TGCGCCAGCAGCCAGAGAGCGGGGGGCTACAATGAGCAGTTCTTC | CASSQRAGGYNEQFF
TRBJ2-3 | TRBD2 | TRBV30 | - | TGTGCCTGGAGTGGAAGCGGGGGGGCCGGAGCAGATACGCAGTATTTT | CAWSGSGGAGADTQYF
TRBJ1-2 | - | TRBV9 | - | TGTGCCAGCAGCGTAGACCCGGGAAAACGCTATGGCTACACCTTC | CASSVDPGKRYGYTF
TRBJ2-7 | - | TRBV5-1 | - | TGCGCCAGCAGCTTGGAGGGGTACGAGCAGTACTTC | CASSLEGYEQYF
TRBJ2-7 | TRBD1 | TRBV27 | few | TGTGCCAGCAGGCGGACAGGGAGCGACGAGCAGTACTTC | CASRRTGSDEQYF
TRBJ2-3 | - | TRBV6-6 | - | TGTGCCAGCAGTTACTCTCGCACTTACACAGATACGCAGTATTTT | CASSYSRTYTDTQYF
TRBJ2-5 | - | TRBV30 | few | TGTGCCTGGAGTGTTCGGGCACAAGAGACCCAGTACTTC | CAWSVRAQETQYF
TRBJ1-5 | - | TRBV6-1 | - | TGTGCCAGCAGTGAAGGGTGGGGATGGGAGCCCCAGCATTTT | CASSEGWGWEPQHF
TRBJ2-7 | - | TRBV29-1 | - | TGCAGCGTTGGGTACAGGGACCGGTCCTACGAGCAGTACTTC | CSVGYRDRSYEQYF
TRBJ2-7 | - | TRBV9 | - | TGTGCCAGCAGCGTAGATGGCCCCTCGACGCAGTACTTC | CASSVDGPSTQYF
TRBJ2-7 | - | TRBV4-3 | - | TGCGCCAGCAGCCAAGACCGGCAGGGGGGACACGAGCAGTACTTC | CASSQDRQGGHEQYF
TRBJ2-1 | TRBD2 | TRBV27 | - | TGTGCCAGCAGTTTACGGGGGGACAATGAGCAGTTCTTC | CASSLRGDNEQFF